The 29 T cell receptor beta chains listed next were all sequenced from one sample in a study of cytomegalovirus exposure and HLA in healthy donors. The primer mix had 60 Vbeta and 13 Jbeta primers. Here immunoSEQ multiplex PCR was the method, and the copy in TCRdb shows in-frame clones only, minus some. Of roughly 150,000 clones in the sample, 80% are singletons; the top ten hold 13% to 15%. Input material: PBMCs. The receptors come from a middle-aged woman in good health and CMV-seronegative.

The CDR3 DNA is TGTGCCAGCAGCTTATTGCGGGGAGAGACCCAGTACTTC. Translated, it gives CASSLLRGETQYF. V and J are TRBV7-3 and TRBJ2-5; tentative D call: TRBD2 (6 bases). CDR1 and CDR2 (germline): SGHTA, FQGTGA. With 2 bases removed from V and 4 bases from J, the gap between germline ends came to 8 bases. This CDR3 comprises 13 residues.

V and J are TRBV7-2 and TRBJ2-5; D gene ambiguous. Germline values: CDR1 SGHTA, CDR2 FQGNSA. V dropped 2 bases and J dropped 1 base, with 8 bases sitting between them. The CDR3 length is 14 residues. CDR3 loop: CASSLSAVQETQYF. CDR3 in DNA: TGTGCCAGCAGCTTATCGGCGGTCCAAGAGACCCAGTACTTC.

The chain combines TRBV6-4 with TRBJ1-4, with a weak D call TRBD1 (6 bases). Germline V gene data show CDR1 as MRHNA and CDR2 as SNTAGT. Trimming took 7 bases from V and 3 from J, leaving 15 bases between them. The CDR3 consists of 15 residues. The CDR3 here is CASKPGVVANEKLFF. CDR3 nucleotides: TGTGCCAGCAAGCCAGGGGTGGTAGCTAATGAAAAACTGTTTTTT.

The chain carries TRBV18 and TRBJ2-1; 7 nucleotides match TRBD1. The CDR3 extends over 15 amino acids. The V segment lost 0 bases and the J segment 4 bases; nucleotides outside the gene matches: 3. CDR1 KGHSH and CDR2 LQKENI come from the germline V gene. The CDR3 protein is CASSPPGQQYNEQFF. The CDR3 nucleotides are TGTGCCAGCTCACCACCGGGACAGCAATACAATGAGCAGTTCTTC. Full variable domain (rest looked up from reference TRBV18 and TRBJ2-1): NAGVMQNPRHLVRRRGQEARLRCSPMKGHSHVYWYRQLPEEGLKFMVYLQKENIIDESGMPKERFSAEFPKEGPSILRIQQVVRGDSAAYFCASSPPGQQYNEQFFGPGTRLTVL.

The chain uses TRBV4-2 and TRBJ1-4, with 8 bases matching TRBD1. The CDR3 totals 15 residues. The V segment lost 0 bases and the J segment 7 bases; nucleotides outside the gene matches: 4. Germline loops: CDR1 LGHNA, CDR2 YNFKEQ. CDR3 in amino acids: CASSQDEQGGEKLFF. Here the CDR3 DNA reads TGTGCCAGCAGCCAAGATGAACAGGGGGGTGAAAAACTGTTTTTT.

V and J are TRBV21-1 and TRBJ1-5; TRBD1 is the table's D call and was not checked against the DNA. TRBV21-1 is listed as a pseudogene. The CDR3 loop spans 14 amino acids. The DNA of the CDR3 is TGTGCCAGCAGCGGACGACAGGGGTACCAGCCCCAGCATTTT. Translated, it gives CASSGRQGYQPQHF.

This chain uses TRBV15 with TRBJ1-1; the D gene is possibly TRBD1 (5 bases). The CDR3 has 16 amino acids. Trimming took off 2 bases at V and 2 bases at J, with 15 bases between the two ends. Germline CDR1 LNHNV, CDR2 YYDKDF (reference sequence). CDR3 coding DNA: TGTGCCACCAGCAGATCCCAAAAGGGGCAAAACACTGAAGCTTTCTTT. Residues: CATSRSQKGQNTEAFF.

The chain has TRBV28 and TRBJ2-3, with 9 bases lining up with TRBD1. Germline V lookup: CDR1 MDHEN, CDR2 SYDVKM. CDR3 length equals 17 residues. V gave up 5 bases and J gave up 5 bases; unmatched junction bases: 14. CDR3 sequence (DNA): TGTGCCAGCAGTACTTGGATCCGGGACAGGGATATAGATACGCAGTATTTT. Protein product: CASSTWIRDRDIDTQYF.

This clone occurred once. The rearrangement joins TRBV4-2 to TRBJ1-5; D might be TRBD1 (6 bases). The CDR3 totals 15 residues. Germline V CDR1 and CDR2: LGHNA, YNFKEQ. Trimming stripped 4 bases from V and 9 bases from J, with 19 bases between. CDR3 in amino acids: CASSPGGRSSAPQHF. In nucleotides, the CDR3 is TGTGCCAGCAGCCCTGGGGGCCGTTCAAGTGCGCCCCAGCATTTT.

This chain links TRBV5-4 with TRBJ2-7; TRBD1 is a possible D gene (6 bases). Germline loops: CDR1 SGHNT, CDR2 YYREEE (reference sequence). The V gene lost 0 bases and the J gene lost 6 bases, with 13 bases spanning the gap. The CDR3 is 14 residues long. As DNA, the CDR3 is TGTGCCAGCAGCTTGGCAGGGGCTCGAAGCGAGCAGTACTTC. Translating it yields CASSLAGARSEQYF.

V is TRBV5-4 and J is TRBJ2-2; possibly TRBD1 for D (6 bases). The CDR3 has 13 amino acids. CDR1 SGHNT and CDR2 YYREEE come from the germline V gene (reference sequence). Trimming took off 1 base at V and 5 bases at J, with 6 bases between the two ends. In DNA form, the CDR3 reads TGTGCCAGCAGCTTGCAGGGGACCGGGGAGCTGTTTTTT. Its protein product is CASSLQGTGELFF.

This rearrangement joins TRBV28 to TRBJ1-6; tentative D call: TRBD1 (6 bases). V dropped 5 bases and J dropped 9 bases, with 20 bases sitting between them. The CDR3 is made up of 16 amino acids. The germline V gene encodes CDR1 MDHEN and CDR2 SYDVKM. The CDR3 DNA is TGTGCCAGCAGTCCAAAACAGGGATTGAGGGTTTCACCCCTCCACTTT. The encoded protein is CASSPKQGLRVSPLHF.

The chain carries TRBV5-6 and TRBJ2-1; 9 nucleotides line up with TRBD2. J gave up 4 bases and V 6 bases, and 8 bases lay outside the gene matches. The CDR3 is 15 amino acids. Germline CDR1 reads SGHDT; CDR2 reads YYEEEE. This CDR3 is CASTLAGVNYNEQFF. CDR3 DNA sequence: TGTGCCAGCACCTTAGCGGGGGTGAATTACAATGAGCAGTTCTTC.

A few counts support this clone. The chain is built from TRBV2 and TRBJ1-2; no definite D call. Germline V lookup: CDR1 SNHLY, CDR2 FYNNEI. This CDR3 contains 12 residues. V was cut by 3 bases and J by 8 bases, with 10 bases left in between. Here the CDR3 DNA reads TGTGCCAGCAGTGATGGCGGGTGGGGCTACACCTTC. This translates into CASSDGGWGYTF.

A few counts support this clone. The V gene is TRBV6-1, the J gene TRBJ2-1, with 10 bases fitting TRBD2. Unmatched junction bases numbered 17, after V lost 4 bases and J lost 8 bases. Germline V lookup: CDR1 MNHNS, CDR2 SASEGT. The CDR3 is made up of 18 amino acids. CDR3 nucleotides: TGTGCCAGCAGTGCGAAACTAGCGGGGTGGGGTGGGGTACATGAGCAGTTCTTC. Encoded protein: CASSAKLAGWGGVHEQFF.

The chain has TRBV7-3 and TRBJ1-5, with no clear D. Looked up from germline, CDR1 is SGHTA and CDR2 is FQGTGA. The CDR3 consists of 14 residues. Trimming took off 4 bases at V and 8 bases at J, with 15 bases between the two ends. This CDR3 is CASSSAAAMEPQHF. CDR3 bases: TGTGCCAGCAGCTCTGCGGCCGCCATGGAGCCCCAGCATTTT.

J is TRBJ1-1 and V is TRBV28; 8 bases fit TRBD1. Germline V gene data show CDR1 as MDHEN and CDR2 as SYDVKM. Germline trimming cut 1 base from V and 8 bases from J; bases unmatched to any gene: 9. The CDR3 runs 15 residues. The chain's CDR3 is CASSLYSQGAMEAFF. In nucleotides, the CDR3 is TGTGCCAGCAGTTTATATAGTCAGGGGGCGATGGAAGCTTTCTTT. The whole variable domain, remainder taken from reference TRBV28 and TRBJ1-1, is DVKVTQSSRYLVKRTGEKVFLECVQDMDHENMFWYRQDPGLGLRLIYFSYDVKMKEKGDIPEGYSVSREKKERFSLILESASTNQTSMYLCASSLYSQGAMEAFFGQGTRLTVV.

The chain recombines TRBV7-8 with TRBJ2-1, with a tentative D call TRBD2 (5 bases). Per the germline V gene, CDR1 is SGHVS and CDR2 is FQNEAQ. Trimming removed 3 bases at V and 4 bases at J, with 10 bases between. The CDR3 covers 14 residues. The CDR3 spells CASSFSREYNEQFF. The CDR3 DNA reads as TGTGCCAGCAGCTTCAGCCGGGAATACAATGAGCAGTTCTTC. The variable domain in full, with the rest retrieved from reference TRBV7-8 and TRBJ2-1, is GAGVSQSPRYKVAKRGQDVALRCDPISGHVSLFWYQQALGQGPEFLTYFQNEAQLDKSGLPSDRFFAERPEGSVSTLKIQRTQQEDSAVYLCASSFSREYNEQFFGPGTRLTVL.

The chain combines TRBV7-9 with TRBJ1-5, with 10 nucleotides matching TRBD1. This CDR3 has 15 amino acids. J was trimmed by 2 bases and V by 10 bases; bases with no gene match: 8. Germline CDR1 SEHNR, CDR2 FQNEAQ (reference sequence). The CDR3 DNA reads TGTGCCAACCTAGCCGGACAGGGGGGCAATCAGCCCCAGCATTTT. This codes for CANLAGQGGNQPQHF.

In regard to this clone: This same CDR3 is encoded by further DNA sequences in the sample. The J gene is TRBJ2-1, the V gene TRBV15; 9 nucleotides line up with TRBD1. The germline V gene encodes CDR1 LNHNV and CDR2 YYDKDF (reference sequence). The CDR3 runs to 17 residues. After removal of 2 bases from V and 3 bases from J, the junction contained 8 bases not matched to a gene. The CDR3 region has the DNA TGTGCCACCAGCAGATATCTACAGGGGGCTGGCTACAATGAGCAGTTCTTC. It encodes CATSRYLQGAGYNEQFF.

The CDR3 coding sequence is TGTGCCAGCAGCTCCATTTCCGCCCTTACAGGGAGCGCCAAAAACATTCAGTACTTC. Encoded protein: CASSSISALTGSAKNIQYF. The V call is TRBV11-2, the J call TRBJ2-4; tentatively, D is TRBD1 (6 bases). Germline values: CDR1 SGHAT, CDR2 FQNNGV. Trimming took 4 bases from V and 1 from J, leaving 23 bases between them. The CDR3 sequence is 19 residues long.

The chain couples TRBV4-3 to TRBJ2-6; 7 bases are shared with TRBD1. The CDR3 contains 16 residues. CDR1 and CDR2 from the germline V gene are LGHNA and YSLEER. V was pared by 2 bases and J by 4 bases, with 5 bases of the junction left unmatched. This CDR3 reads CASSQSRGLGANVLTF. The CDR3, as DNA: TGCGCCAGCAGCCAATCTAGGGGGCTGGGGGCCAACGTCCTGACTTTC.

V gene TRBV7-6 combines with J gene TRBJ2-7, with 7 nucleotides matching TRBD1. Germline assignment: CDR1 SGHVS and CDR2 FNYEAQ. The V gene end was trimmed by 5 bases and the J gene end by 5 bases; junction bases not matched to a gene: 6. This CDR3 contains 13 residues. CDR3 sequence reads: CASSERQGDEQYF. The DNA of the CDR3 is TGTGCCAGCAGCGAAAGACAGGGTGACGAGCAGTACTTC.

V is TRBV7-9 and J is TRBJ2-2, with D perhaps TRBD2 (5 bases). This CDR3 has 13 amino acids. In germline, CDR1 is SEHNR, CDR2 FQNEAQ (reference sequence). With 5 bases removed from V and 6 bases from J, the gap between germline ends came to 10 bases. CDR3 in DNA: TGTGCCAGCAGCATGGACTCCCCCGGGGAGCTGTTTTTT. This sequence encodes CASSMDSPGELFF.

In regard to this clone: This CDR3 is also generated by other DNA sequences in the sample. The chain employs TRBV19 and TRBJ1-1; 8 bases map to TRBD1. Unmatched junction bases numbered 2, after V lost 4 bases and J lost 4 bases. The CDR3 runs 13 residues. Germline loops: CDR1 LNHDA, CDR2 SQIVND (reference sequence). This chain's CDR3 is CASSTDRGTEAFF. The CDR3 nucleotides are TGTGCCAGTAGTACCGACAGGGGCACTGAAGCTTTCTTT.

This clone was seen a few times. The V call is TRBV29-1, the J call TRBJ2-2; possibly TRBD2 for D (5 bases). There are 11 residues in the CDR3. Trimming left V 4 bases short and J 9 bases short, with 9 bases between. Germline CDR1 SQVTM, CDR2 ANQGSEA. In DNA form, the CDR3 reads TGCAGCGTTGCACAGACTAGGGAGCTGTTTTTT. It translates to CSVAQTRELFF.

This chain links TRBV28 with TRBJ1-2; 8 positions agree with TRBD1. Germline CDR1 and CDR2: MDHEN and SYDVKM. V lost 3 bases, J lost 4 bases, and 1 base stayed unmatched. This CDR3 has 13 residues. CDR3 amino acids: CASSLGQAYGYTF. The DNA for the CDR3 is TGTGCCAGCAGTTTGGGACAGGCCTATGGCTACACCTTC.

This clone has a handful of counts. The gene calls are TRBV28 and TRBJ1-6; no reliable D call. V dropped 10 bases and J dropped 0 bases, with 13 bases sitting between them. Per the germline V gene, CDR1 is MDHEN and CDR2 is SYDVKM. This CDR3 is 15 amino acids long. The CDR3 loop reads CATAGSSSYNSPLHF. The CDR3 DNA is TGTGCCACCGCAGGCTCCAGCTCCTATAATTCACCCCTCCACTTT.

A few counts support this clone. CDR3 sequence (DNA): TGTGCCAGCAGCCCGAGCCTCACTAGCGGGGTATTCACCAACCCTTACTACGAGCAGTACTTC. Its protein is CASSPSLTSGVFTNPYYEQYF. This chain uses TRBV9 with TRBJ2-7, with 10 bases fitting TRBD2. The junction had 25 bases not matched to a gene; V was cut back by 4 bases and J by 3 bases. Germline CDR1 and CDR2: SGDLS and YYNGEE. The CDR3 totals 21 residues.